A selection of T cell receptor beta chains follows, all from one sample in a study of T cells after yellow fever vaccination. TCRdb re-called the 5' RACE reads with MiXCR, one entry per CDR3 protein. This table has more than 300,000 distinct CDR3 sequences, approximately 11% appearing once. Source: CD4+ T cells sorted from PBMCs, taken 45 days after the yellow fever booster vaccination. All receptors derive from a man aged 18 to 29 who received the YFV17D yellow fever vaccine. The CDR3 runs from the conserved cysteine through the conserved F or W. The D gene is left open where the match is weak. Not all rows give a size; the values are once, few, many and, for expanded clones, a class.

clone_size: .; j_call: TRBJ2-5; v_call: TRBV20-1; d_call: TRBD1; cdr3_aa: CSARDRGVGETQYF
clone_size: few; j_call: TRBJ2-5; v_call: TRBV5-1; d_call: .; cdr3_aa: CASSWGAFETQYF
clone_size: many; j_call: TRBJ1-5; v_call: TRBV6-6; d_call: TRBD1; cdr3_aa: CASSRQGDQPQHF
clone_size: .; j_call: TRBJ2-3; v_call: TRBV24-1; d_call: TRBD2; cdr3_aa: CATSDERGGTDTQYF
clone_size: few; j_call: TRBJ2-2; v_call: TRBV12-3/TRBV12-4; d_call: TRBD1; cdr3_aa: CASSLGTGDTGELFF
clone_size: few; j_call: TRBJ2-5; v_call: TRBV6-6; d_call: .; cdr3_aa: CASSYPTDGQETQYF
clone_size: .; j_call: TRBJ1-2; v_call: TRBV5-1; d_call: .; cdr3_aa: CASSSQGNEDGYTF
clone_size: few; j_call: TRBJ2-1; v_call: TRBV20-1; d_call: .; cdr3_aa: CSARDPRGDEQFF
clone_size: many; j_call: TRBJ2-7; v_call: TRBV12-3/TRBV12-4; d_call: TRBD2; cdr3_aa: CASSRTSGGYEQYF
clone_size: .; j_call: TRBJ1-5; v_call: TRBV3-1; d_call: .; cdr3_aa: CASSQSGINQPQHF
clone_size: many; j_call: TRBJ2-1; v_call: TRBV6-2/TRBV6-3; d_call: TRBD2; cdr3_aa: CASSYPSSGAYNEQFF
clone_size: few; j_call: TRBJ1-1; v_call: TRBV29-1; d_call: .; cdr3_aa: CSAGGHWNTEAFF
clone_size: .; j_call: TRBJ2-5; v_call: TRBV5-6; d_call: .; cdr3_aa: CASSLAPGLGETQYF
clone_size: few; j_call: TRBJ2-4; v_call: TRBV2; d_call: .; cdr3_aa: CASSVGENIQYF
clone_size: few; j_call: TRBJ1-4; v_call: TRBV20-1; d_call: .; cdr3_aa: CSARDSGGANEKLFF
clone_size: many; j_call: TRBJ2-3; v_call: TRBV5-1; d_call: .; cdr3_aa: CASMVAVSTDTQYF
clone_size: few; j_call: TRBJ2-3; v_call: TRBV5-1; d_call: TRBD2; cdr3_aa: CASSMGLARDTQYF
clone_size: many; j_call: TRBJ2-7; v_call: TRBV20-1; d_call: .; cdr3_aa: CSARVPYEQYF
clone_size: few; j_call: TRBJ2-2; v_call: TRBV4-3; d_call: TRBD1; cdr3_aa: CASSPRPGTGGRTGELFF
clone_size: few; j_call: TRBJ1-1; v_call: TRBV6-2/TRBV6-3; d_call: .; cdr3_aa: CASRKGVTMNTEAFF
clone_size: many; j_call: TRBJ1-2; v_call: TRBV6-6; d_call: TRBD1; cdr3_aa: CASSYRQGDYNYGYTF
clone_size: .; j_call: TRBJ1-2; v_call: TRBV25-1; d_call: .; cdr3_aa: CASSERRMGPRGYTF
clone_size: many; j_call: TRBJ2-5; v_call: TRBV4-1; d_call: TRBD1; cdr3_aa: CASSFGQGEETQYF
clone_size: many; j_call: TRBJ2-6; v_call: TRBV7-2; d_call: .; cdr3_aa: CASSLRGPLTF
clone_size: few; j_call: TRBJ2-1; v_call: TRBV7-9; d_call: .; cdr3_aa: CASSLARALNNEQFF
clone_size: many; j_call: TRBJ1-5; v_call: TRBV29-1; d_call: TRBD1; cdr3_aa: CSVGQGQSNQPQHF
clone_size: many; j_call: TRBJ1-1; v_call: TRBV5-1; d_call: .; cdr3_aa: CASSLAVGGRKTEAFF
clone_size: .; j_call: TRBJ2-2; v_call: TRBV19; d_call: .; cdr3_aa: CASSWGGANTGELFF
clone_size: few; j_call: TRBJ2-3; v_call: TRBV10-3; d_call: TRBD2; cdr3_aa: CAISEGGTSGTDTQYF
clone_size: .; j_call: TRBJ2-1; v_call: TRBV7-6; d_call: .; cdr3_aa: CASSFPGAEQFF
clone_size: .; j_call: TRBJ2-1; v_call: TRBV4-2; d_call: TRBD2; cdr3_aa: CASSPYLAGSDNEQFF
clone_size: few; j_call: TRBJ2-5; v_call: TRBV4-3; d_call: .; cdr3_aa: CASSQDTGTSETQYF
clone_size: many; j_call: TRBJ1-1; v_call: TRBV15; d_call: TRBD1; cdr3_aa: CATSPLTGVNTEAFF
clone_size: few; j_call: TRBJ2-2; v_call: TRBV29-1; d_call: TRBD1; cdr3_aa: CSVQGVTGGELFF
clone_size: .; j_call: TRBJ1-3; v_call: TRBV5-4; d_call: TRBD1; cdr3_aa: CASTATGGPTSGNTIYF
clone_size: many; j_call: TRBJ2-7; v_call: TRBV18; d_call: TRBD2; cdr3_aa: CASSPGTSGEYEQYF
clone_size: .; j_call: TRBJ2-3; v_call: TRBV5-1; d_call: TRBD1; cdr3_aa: CASSLDRADTDTQYF
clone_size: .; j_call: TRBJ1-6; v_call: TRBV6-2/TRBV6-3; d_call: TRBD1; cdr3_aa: CASSSRDSSSYNSPLHF
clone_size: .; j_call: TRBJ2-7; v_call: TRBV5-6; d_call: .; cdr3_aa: CASNRGAGKTYEQYF
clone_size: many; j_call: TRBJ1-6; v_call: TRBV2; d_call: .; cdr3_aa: CASNKGVDSPLHF
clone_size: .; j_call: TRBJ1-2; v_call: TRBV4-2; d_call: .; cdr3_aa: CASSQDKTEVNYGYTF
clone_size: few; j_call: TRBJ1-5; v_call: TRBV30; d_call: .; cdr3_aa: CAWSVATMRQPQHF
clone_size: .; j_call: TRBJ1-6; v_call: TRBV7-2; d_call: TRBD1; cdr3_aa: CASSLFQGATTPLHF
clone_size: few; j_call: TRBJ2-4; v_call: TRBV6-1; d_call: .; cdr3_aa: CASSDGHLAKNIQYF
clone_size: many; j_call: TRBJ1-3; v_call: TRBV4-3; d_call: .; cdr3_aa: CASSQDQGTPSGNTIYF
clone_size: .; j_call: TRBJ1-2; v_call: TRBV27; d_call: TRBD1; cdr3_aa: CASSWDRGSLGYTF
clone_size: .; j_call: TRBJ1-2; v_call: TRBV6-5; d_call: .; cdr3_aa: CASSYQGLGYGYTF
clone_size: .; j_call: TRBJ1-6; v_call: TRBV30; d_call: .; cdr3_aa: CAWSVQEATPLHF
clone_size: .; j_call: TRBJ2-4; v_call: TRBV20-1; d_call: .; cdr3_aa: CSASGGGAKNIQYF
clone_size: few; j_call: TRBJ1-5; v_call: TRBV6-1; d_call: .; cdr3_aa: CASSEPGNQPQHF
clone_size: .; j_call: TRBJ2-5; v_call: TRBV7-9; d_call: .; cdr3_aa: CASSLRRRILQETQYF
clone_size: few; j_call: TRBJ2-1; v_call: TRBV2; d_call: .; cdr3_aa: CASSPITGSYNEQFF
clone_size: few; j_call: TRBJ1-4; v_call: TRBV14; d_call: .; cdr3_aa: CASSRTDPEKLFF